This T cell receptor (beta chain) was found in a study of beta chain features in type 1 diabetes. Across the whole study: Age and gender were similar between patients and healthy donors, as were cell yields.

The CDR3 extends over 14 amino acids. Germline lookup yields CDR1 SNHLY and CDR2 FYNNEI. Findings and limits, study-wide: All four CD4+ subsets from Type 1 diabetes patients carried moderately but significantly shorter TCRB CDR3s. A pattern of fewer insertions and more deletions at VDJ junctions was seen in type 1 diabetes patients. The similarity of naive, central memory and Treg TCRB repertoires appeared greater among patients than among healthy donors.

Stem cell-like memory, regulatory, central memory and naive CD4+ cells were sorted via CD45RO/CCR7/CD25/CD127/CD95/CD27. Since all of the isolated RNA was reverse transcribed, expressed TCRB transcripts were what got sequenced. Profiling relied on immunoSEQ multiplex PCR, and the TCRdb table lists in-frame clones only, not all of them. Of 100,000 to 150,000 clones listed, about a sixth are singletons. This clone has more than one count but fewer than ten. Its target is not known. The gene calls are TRBV2 and TRBJ2-3, with a tentative D call TRBD2 (6 bases). The sample taken for sequencing was central memory CD4+ T cells from blood. This clonotype originated in a man aged 25 to 45 with type 1 diabetes. DNA for the CDR3: TGTGTCACAGCATCCGGACTACGCACAGATACGCAGTATTTT. Its protein is CVTASGLRTDTQYF.